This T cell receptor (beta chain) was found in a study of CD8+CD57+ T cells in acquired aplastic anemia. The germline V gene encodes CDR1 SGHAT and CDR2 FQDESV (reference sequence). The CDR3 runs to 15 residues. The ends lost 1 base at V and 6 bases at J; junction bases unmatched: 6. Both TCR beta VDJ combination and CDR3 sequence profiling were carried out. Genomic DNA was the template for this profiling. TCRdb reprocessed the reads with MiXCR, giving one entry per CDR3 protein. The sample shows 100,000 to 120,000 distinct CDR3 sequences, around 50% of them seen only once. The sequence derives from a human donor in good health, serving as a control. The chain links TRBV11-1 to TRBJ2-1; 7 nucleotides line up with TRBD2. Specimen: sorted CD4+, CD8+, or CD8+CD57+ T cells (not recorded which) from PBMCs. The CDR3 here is CASSLEGLSVNEQFF. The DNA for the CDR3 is TGTGCCAGCAGCTTAGAGGGACTATCAGTCAATGAGCAGTTCTTC. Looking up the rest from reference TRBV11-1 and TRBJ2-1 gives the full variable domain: EAEVAQSPRYKITEKSQAVAFWCDPISGHATLYWYRQILGQGPELLVQFQDESVVDDSQLPKDRFSAERLKGVDSTLKIQPAELGDSAMYLCASSLEGLSVNEQFFGPGTRLTVL.